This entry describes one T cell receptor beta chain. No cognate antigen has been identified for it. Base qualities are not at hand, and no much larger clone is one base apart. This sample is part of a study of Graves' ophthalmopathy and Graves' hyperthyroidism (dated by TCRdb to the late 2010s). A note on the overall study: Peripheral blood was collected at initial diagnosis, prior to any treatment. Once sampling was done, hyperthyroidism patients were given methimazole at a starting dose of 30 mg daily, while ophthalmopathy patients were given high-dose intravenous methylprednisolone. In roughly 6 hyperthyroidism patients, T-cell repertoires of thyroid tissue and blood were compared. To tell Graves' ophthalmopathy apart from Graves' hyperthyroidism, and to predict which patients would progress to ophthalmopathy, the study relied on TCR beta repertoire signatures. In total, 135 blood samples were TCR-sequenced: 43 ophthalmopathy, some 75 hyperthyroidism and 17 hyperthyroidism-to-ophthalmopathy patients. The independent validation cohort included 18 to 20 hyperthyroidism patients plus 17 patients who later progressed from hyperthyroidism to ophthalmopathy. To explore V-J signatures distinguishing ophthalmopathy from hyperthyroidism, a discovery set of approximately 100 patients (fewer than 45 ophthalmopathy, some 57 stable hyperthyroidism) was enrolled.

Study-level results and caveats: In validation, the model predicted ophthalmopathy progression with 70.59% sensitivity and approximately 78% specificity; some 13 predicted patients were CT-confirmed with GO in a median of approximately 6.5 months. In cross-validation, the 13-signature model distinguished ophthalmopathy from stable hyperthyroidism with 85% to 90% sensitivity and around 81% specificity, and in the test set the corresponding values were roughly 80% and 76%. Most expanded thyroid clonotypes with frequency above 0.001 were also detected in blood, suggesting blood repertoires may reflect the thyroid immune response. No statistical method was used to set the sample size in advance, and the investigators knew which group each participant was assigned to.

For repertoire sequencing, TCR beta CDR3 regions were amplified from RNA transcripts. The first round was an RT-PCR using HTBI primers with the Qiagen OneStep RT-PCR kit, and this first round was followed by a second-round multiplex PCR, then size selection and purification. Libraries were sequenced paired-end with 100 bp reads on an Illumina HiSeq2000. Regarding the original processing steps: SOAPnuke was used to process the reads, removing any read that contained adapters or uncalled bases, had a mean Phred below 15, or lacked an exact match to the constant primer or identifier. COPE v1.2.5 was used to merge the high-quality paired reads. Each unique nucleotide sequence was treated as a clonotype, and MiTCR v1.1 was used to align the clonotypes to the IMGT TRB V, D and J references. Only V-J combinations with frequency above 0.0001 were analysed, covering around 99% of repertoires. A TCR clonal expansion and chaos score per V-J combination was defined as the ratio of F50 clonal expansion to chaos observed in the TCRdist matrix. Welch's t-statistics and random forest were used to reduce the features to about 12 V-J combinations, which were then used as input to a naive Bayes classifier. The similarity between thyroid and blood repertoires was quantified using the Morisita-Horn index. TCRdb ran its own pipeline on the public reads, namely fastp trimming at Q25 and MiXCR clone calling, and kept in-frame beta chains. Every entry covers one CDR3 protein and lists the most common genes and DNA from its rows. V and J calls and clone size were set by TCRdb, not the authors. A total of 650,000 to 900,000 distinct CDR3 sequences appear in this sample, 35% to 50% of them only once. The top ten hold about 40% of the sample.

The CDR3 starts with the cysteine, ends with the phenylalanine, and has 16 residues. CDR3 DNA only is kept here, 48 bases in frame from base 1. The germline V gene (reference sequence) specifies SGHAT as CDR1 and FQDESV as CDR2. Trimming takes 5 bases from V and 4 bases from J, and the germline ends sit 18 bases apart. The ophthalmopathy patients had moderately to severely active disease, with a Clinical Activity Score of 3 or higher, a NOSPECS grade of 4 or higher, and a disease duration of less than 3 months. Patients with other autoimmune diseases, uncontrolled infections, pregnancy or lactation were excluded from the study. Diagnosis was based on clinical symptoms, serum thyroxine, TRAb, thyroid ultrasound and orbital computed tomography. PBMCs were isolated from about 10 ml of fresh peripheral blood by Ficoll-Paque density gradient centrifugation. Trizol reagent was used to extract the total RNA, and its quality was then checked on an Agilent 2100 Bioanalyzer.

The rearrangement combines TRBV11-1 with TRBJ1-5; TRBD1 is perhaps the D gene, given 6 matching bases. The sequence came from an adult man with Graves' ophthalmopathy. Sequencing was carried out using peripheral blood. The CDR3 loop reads CASSHSTGRGNQPQHF. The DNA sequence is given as TGTGCCAGCAGCCACAGTACAGGGCGGGGTAATCAGCCCCAGCATTTT.